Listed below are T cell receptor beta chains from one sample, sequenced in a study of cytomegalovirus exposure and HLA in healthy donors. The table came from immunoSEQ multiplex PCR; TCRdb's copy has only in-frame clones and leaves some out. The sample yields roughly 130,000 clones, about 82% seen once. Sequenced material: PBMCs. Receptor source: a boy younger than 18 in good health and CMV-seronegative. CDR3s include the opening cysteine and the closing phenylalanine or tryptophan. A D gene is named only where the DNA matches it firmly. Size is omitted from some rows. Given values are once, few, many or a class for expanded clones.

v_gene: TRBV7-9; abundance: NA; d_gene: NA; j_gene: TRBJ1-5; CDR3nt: TGTGCCAGCAGCTTAGCCGGTCAGCCCCAGCATTTT; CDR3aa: CASSLAGQPQHF
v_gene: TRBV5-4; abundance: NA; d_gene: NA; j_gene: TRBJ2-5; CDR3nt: TGTGCCAGCAGCTTGTTCGGCGGCGGGGAGACCCAGTACTTC; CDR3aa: CASSLFGGGETQYF
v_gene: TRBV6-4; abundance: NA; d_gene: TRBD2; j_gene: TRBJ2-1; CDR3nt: TGTGCCAGCAGTGTCATAGCGGGAACGGGTAATGAGCAGTTCTTC; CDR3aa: CASSVIAGTGNEQFF
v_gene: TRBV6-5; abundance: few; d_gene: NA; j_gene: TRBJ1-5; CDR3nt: TGTGCCAGCAGTGTCCGACAGGCGTTTGAGCCCCAGCATTTT; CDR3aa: CASSVRQAFEPQHF
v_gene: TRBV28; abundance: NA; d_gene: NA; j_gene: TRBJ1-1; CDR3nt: TGTGCCAGCAGAGATACAGGAACCACTGAAGCTTTCTTT; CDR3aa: CASRDTGTTEAFF
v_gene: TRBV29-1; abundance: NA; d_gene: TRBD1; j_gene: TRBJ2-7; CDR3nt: TGCAGCGTAGGGGACAGTTACGAGCAGTACTTC; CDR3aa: CSVGDSYEQYF
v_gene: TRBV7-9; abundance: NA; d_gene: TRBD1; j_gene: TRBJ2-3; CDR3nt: TGTGCCAGCAGCCGGGACAGGGGCGCAGATACGCAGTATTTT; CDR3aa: CASSRDRGADTQYF
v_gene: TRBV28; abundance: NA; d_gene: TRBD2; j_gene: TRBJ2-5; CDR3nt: TGTGCCAGCAGTCGGCGGCGGGAAGCGGGAACGGTGGAGACCCAGTACTTC; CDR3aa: CASSRRREAGTVETQYF
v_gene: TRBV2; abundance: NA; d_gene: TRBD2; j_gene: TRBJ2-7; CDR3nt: TGTGCCAGTCGGGGACTAGCGGCCTACGAGCAGTACTTC; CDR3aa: CASRGLAAYEQYF
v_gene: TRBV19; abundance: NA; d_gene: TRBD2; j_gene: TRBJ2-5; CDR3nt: TGTGCCAGTAGTATACAGGTGGGGAGCGGGAGGCAAGAGACCCAGTACTTC; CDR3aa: CASSIQVGSGRQETQYF
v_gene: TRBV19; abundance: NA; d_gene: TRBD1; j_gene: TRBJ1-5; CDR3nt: TGTGCCAGCTCAGGCCGGGGACAGGGGGCACAGCCCCAGCATTTT; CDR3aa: CASSGRGQGAQPQHF
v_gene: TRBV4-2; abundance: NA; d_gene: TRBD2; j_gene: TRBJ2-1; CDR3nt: TGTGCCAGCAGCCAAGATCAGGTTAGCGGGCCTGGAAAGCAGTTCTTC; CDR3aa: CASSQDQVSGPGKQFF
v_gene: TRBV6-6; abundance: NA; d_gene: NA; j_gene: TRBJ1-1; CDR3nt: TGTGCCACCAGGAAAAGCGTCGATTTGAACACTGAAGCTTTCTTT; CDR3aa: CATRKSVDLNTEAFF
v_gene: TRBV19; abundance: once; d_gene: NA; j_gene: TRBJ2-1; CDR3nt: TGTGCCAGTACCTTGGGACTTCACTCCTACAATGAGCAGTTCTTC; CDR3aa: CASTLGLHSYNEQFF
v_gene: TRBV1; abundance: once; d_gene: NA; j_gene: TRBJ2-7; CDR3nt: TGCACCAGCAGCCAAGATGATCTAGCGGGGACGGTCTCCTACGAGCAGTACTTC; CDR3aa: CTSSQDDLAGTVSYEQYF
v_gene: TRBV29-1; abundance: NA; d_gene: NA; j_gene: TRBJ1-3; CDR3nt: TGCAGCGTCGAACGGACGGAGGAGAGAAACACCATATATTTT; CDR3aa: CSVERTEERNTIYF
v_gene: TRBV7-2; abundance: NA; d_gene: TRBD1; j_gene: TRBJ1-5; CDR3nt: TGTGCCAGCAGCATTATGGACAGGGGTCGTCAGCCCCAGCATTTT; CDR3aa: CASSIMDRGRQPQHF
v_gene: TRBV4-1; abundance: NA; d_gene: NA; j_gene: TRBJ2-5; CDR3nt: TGCGCCAGCAGCCGACGCGACGGACAAGGAGAGACCCAGTACTTC; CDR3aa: CASSRRDGQGETQYF
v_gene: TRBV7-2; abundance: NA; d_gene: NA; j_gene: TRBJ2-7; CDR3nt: TGTGCCAGCAGCTTATCGGCAGGGGGGTCCGAGCAGTACTTC; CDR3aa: CASSLSAGGSEQYF
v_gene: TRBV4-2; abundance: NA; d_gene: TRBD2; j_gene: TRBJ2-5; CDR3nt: TGTGCCAGCAGCCAACGACTAGCGGGAGATCAAGAGACCCAGTACTTC; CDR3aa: CASSQRLAGDQETQYF
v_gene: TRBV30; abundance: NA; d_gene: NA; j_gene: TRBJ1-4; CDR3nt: TGTGCCTGGAGTCCACAGCCATTAGGCACTAATGAAAAACTGTTTTTT; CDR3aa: CAWSPQPLGTNEKLFF
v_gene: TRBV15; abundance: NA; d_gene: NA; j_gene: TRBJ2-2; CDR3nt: TGTGCCACCAGCAGCCTCCGAGAGGGGGAGCTGTTTTTT; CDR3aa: CATSSLREGELFF
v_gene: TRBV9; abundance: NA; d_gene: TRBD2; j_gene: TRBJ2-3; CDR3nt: TGTGCCAGCAGCCCTAGCGGGAGTCGGGCAGATACGCAGTATTTT; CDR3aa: CASSPSGSRADTQYF
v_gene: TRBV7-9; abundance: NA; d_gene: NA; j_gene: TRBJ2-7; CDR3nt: TGTGCCAGCAGCTTTGAAGGAGGAGTCTACGAGCAGTACTTC; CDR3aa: CASSFEGGVYEQYF
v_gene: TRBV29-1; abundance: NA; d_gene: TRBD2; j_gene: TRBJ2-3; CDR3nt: TGCAGCGTTTGGGGACTAGCGGGAGGGGGAGATACGCAGTATTTT; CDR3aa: CSVWGLAGGGDTQYF
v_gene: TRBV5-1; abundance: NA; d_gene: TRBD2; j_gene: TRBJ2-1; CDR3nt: TGCGCCAGCAGCGCCGGGACTAGCGGGGACAATGAGCAGTTCTTC; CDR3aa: CASSAGTSGDNEQFF
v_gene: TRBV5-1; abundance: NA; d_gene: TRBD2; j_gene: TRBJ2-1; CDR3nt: TGCGCCAGCAGCTGGGGGGGGATTGAGCAGTTCTTC; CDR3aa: CASSWGGIEQFF
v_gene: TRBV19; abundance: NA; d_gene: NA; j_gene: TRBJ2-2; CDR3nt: TGTGCCAGTAGGCATCCAGGGGAAACCGGGGAGCTGTTTTTT; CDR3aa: CASRHPGETGELFF
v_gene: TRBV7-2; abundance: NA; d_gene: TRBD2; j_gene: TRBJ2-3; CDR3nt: TGTGCCAGCAGCTTCGCGGGAGAGCCAGGCACAGATACGCAGTATTTT; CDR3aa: CASSFAGEPGTDTQYF
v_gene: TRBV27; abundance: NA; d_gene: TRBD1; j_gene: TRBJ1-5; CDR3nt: TGTGCCAGCAGTCTCAGGGGGGCTCAGCCCCAGCATTTT; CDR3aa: CASSLRGAQPQHF
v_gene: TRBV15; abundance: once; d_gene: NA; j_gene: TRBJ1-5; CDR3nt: TGTGCCACCAGCAAGCGGGGGCAGCCCCAGCATTTT; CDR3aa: CATSKRGQPQHF
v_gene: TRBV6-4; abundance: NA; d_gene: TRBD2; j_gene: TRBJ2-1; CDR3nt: TGTGCCAGCAGTGAGTCGGCTAGCGGGAGTTACAATGAGCAGTTCTTC; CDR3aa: CASSESASGSYNEQFF
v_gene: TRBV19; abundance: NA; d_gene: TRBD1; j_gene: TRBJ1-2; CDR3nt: TGTGCCAGTAGTTCGCCCCAGGGGGCATCCAACTATGGCTACACCTTC; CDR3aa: CASSSPQGASNYGYTF
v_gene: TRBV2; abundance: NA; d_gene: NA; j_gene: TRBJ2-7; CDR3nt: TGTGCCAGCCGAGGGGGAGGGGCCTACGAGCAGTACTTC; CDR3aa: CASRGGGAYEQYF
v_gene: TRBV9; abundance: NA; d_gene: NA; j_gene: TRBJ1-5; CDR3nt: TGTGCCAGCAGCGTAACGAGGACTAGTCAGCCCCAGCATTTT; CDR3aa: CASSVTRTSQPQHF
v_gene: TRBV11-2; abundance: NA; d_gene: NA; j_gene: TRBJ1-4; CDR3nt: TGTGCCAGCAGCTCCGGACAGCTTAATGAAAAACTGTTTTTT; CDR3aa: CASSSGQLNEKLFF
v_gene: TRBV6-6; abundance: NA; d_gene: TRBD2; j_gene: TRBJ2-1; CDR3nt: TGTGCCAGCAGTTACCCGGCCAGCGGGAGTAACAATGAGCAGTTCTTC; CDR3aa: CASSYPASGSNNEQFF
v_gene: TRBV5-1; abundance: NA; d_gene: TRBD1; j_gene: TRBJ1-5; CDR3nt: TGCGCCAGCAGCTTAGGGACAGGCTCCCTCGGGCAGCCCCAGCATTTT; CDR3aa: CASSLGTGSLGQPQHF
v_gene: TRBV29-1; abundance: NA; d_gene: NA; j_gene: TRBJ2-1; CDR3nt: TGCAGCGTTGAAGATCAGGGGAGAACGTATGAGCAGTTCTTC; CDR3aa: CSVEDQGRTYEQFF
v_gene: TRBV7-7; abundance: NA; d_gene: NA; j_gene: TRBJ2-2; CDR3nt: TGTGCCAGCAGCTTAGTGGCGGGACTCACCGGGGAGCTGTTTTTT; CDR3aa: CASSLVAGLTGELFF
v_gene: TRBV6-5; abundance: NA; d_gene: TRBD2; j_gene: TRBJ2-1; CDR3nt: TGTGCCAGCAGTTACGGGCTAGCGGGAGTGGGTAATGAGCAGTTCTTC; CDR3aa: CASSYGLAGVGNEQFF
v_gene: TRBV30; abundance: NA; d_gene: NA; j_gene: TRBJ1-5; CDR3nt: TGTGCCTGGACGCAGGGTGCCGGGCAGCCCCAGCATTTT; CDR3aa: CAWTQGAGQPQHF
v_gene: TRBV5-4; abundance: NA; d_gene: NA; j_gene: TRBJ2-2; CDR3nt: TGTGCCAGCAGCTCCTCGGGGTCCGGGGAGCTGTTTTTT; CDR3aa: CASSSSGSGELFF
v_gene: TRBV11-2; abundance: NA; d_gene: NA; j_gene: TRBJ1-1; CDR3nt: TGTGCCAGCAGCTTAGGACAGGACATGAACACTGAAGCTTTCTTT; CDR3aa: CASSLGQDMNTEAFF
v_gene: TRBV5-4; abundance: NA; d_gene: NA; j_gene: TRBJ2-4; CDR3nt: TGTGCCAGCAGCTTGGAGGGTAGCGGTAAAAACATTCAGTACTTC; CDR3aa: CASSLEGSGKNIQYF
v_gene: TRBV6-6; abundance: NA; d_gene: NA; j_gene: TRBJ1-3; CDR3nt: TGTGCCAGCAGTTACTCGCACAGGGTCTCTGGAAACACCATATATTTT; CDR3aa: CASSYSHRVSGNTIYF
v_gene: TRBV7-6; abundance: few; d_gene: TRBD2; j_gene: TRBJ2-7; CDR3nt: TGTGCCAGCAGCTTAGTCCCCGCGGGAGGAATGAGCTCCTACGAGCAGTACTTC; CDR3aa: CASSLVPAGGMSSYEQYF
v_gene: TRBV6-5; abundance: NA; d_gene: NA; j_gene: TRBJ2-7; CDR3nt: TGTGCCAGCAGGCAACAGGGAGCCTACGAGCAGTACTTC; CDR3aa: CASRQQGAYEQYF
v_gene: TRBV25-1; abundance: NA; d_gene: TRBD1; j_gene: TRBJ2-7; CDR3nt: TGTGCCAGCAGTGAAGGGACAGGAGCCTACGAGCAGTACTTC; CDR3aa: CASSEGTGAYEQYF
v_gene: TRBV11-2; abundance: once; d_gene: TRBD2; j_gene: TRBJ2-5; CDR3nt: TGTGCCAGCAGCTTAGCACCTAGCGGGAGGGTACAAGAGACCCAGTACTTC; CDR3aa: CASSLAPSGRVQETQYF
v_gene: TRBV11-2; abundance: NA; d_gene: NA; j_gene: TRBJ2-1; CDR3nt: TGTGCCAGCAGCCGTCAGGGGTGGAATGAGCAGTTCTTC; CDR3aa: CASSRQGWNEQFF
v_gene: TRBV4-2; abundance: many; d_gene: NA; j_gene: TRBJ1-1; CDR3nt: TGTGCCAGCAGCCAAAAACAGGGAGGGGGCACTGAAGCTTTCTTT; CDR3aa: CASSQKQGGGTEAFF
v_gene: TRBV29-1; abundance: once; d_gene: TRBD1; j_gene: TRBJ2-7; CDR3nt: TGCAGCGGAAGGGACAGGGGTCACGAGCAGTACTTC; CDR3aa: CSGRDRGHEQYF